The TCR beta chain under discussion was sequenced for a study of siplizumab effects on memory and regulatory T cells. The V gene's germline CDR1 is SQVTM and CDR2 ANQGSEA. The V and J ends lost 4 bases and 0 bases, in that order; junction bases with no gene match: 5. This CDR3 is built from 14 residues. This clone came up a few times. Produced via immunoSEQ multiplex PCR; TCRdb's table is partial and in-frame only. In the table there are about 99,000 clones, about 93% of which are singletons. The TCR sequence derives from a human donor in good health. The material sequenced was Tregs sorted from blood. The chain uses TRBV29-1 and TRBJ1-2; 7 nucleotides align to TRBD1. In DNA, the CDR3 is TGCAGCGTTGCCCCGGGACAGACTAACTATGGCTACACCTTC. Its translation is CSVAPGQTNYGYTF.